One and the same sample provided the 8 T cell receptor beta chains below, sequenced in a study of blood T cell repertoires in COVID-19. Assay used: immunoSEQ multiplex PCR; TCRdb lists only in-frame clones, some missing. This table has around 250,000 clones, more than 85% appearing once. Specimen: PBMCs or T cells enriched from blood (not recorded which). The receptors come from a woman in her 30s who had recovered from COVID-19.

V gene TRBV4-1 combines with J gene TRBJ1-2; no reliable D call. Germline V gene sequence: CDR1 MGHRA, CDR2 YSYEKL. The ends were cut back, 3 bases at V and 0 bases at J, with 11 bases in the middle. The CDR3 is 15 residues long. CDR3 in amino acids: CASSHFRGTNYGYTF. Written as DNA, the CDR3 is TGCGCCAGCAGCCATTTCCGAGGCACTAACTATGGCTACACCTTC.

The gene calls are TRBV30 and TRBJ2-7, with 7 bases fitting TRBD2. Losses at the gene ends were 0 bases for V and 9 bases for J; bases not matched to a gene: 8. Germline CDR1 is GTSNPN and CDR2 is SVGIG (reference sequence). CDR3 size: 13 residues. The CDR3 DNA is TGTGCCTGGAGTGTAACCGCGGGAGATGTGCAGTACTTC. It is translated as CAWSVTAGDVQYF.

This clone was seen once. The chain is built from TRBV4-2 and TRBJ1-5; D is uncertain. CDR1 is LGHNA, CDR2 YNFKEQ, per germline. CDR3 length: 15 amino acids. Trimming removed 0 bases at V and 9 bases at J, with 15 bases between. The CDR3 DNA reads as TGTGCCAGCAGCCAAGATAGCCTTATCCGGCCGCCCCAGCATTTT. Translation gives CASSQDSLIRPPQHF.

The genes are TRBV6-5 and TRBJ1-2; a possible D gene is TRBD1 (6 bases). Between the trimmed V and J ends, which lost 6 bases and 4 bases, there was a span of 12 bases. CDR3 size: 13 residues. Germline CDR1 MNHEY, CDR2 SVGAGI. CDR3 residues: CASRYGTTYGYTF. The CDR3 DNA reads TGTGCCAGCAGATACGGGACAACCTATGGCTACACCTTC.

The chain has TRBV7-2 and TRBJ1-2; no clear D gene. CDR1 is SGHTA, CDR2 FQGNSA, per germline. The CDR3 runs to 13 residues. V was shortened by 5 bases and J by 8 bases, with 15 bases between the two germline ends. Written as DNA, the CDR3 is TGTGCCAGCAGCCACCCCGGGCCGGGAGGCTACACCTTC. The encoded protein is CASSHPGPGGYTF. The full variable domain, completed using reference TRBV7-2 and TRBJ1-2, is GAGVSQSPSNKVTEKGKDVELRCDPISGHTALYWYRQSLGQGLEFLIYFQGNSAPDKSGLPSDRFSAERTGGSVSTLTIQRTQQEDSAVYLCASSHPGPGGYTFGSGTRLTVV.

This clone has only one observation. One junction end does not reproduce the germline sequence, and a read error may be involved. The CDR3 region is CASSNPGRGSEKLFF. In DNA form, the CDR3 reads TGTGCTAGCAGCAACCCCGGCAGGGGGAGTGAAAAACTGTTTTTT. The chain combines TRBV7-7 with TRBJ1-4; 7 nucleotides agree with TRBD1. Per the germline V gene, CDR1 is SSHAT and CDR2 is FNYEAQ (reference sequence). This CDR3 is built from 15 residues.

V usage is TRBV18 and J usage is TRBJ1-1, with D unresolved. Trimming removed 6 bases from V and 0 bases from J, with 8 bases in between. Germline V gives CDR1 KGHSH, CDR2 LQKENI. The CDR3 extends over 13 amino acids. The CDR3 coding sequence is TGTGCCAGCTCCGTTGAGGTGAACACTGAAGCTTTCTTT. It is translated as CASSVEVNTEAFF.

The rearrangement uses TRBV20-1 and TRBJ1-3, with D unclear. The germline gives CDR1 DFQATT, CDR2 SNEGSKA (reference sequence). The CDR3 consists of 13 residues. V gave up 3 bases and J gave up 5 bases, with 11 bases separating them. In DNA, the CDR3 is TGCAGTGCTAGTAACAGTAGACGAAACACCATATATTTT. Translation gives CSASNSRRNTIYF.